A selection of T cell receptor beta chains follows, all from one sample in a study of shared clonotypes between healthy human individuals. The repertoire was sequenced with immunoSEQ multiplex PCR; TCRdb's copy has only in-frame clones and lacks some. In the table there are over a million clones, around three quarters of which are singletons. The sequencing input was memory CD4+ T cells from PBMCs. Receptors were obtained from a man aged 18-30 years in good health. Some clones in this sample may be carry-over from other donors' samples. CDR3s include the opening cysteine and the closing phenylalanine or tryptophan. Each record gives: CDR3 protein, CDR3 DNA, V gene, J gene, clone size, D gene. A D gene is named only where the DNA matches it firmly. Clone size is not always given. Where it is, it says once, few, many or a class for expanded clones.

cdr3_aa: CASSGQPQETQYF; cdr3_nt: TGCGCCAGCAGTGGACAGCCACAAGAGACCCAGTACTTC; v_call: TRBV5-1; j_call: TRBJ2-5; clone_size: NA; d_call: NA
cdr3_aa: CASSYSDGVGAFF; cdr3_nt: TGTGCCAGCAGTTACTCAGACGGGGTAGGAGCTTTCTTT; v_call: TRBV6-5; j_call: TRBJ1-1; clone_size: few; d_call: NA
cdr3_aa: CASTITGEAFF; cdr3_nt: TGTGCCAGCACCATAACCGGTGAAGCTTTCTTT; v_call: TRBV28; j_call: TRBJ1-1; clone_size: once; d_call: NA
cdr3_aa: CASSTEINTEAFF; cdr3_nt: TGTGCCAGCAGTACTGAGATAAACACTGAAGCTTTCTTT; v_call: TRBV2; j_call: TRBJ1-1; clone_size: NA; d_call: NA
cdr3_aa: CATSRDRGLSGNTIYF; cdr3_nt: TGTGCCACCAGCAGAGATCGAGGACTTTCCGGAAACACCATATATTTT; v_call: TRBV15; j_call: TRBJ1-3; clone_size: NA; d_call: NA
cdr3_aa: CSVEGGQETYGYTF; cdr3_nt: TGCAGCGTTGAAGGGGGACAGGAAACCTATGGCTACACCTTC; v_call: TRBV29-1; j_call: TRBJ1-2; clone_size: NA; d_call: TRBD1
cdr3_aa: CAWQVLANSYNEQFF; cdr3_nt: TGTGCCTGGCAAGTACTAGCGAACTCCTACAATGAGCAGTTCTTC; v_call: TRBV30; j_call: TRBJ2-1; clone_size: NA; d_call: TRBD2
cdr3_aa: CASITSPTGANEQYF; cdr3_nt: TGTGCCAGCATAACATCGCCGACAGGGGCCAACGAGCAGTACTTC; v_call: TRBV28; j_call: TRBJ2-7; clone_size: NA; d_call: TRBD1
cdr3_aa: CASSRGQSYEQYF; cdr3_nt: TGTGCCAGCTCAAGGGGACAGTCCTACGAGCAGTACTTC; v_call: TRBV18; j_call: TRBJ2-7; clone_size: once; d_call: TRBD1
cdr3_aa: CSATGGRATYNEQFF; cdr3_nt: TGCAGCGCCACAGGCGGGAGGGCTACCTACAATGAGCAGTTCTTC; v_call: TRBV29-1; j_call: TRBJ2-1; clone_size: NA; d_call: TRBD2
cdr3_aa: CASRSRESSYNEQFF; cdr3_nt: TGTGCAAGTCGCTCGCGTGAAAGCTCCTACAATGAGCAGTTCTTC; v_call: TRBV12-2; j_call: TRBJ2-1; clone_size: NA; d_call: NA
cdr3_aa: CASSFSGSIQAPYGYTF; cdr3_nt: TGTGCCAGCAGTTTCTCGGGCAGCATCCAGGCTCCTTATGGCTACACCTTC; v_call: TRBV28; j_call: TRBJ1-2; clone_size: many; d_call: NA
cdr3_aa: CASLTFRFAGQGASTEAFF; cdr3_nt: TGTGCCAGCCTGACTTTCAGGTTCGCCGGACAGGGGGCAAGCACTGAAGCTTTCTTT; v_call: TRBV28; j_call: TRBJ1-1; clone_size: NA; d_call: TRBD1
cdr3_aa: CASSEQGHQPQHF; cdr3_nt: TGTGCCAGCAGCGAACAGGGCCATCAGCCCCAGCATTTT; v_call: TRBV7-9; j_call: TRBJ1-5; clone_size: once; d_call: NA
cdr3_aa: CASSHITGEWPGELFF; cdr3_nt: TGTGCCAGCAGCCATATTACAGGGGAATGGCCCGGGGAGCTGTTTTTT; v_call: TRBV14; j_call: TRBJ2-2; clone_size: NA; d_call: TRBD1
cdr3_aa: CASSDPQGAGETQYF; cdr3_nt: TGCGCCAGCAGCGACCCACAGGGGGCTGGAGAGACCCAGTACTTC; v_call: TRBV5-1; j_call: TRBJ2-5; clone_size: NA; d_call: TRBD1
cdr3_aa: CASSLGTSPRTQYF; cdr3_nt: TGCGCCAGCAGCTTGGGGACTAGTCCGCGTACGCAGTATTTT; v_call: TRBV5-1; j_call: TRBJ2-3; clone_size: NA; d_call: TRBD2
cdr3_aa: CASSQDNRRLQETQYF; cdr3_nt: TGCGCCAGCAGCCAAGACAACAGGCGACTCCAAGAGACCCAGTACTTC; v_call: TRBV4-1; j_call: TRBJ2-5; clone_size: NA; d_call: NA
cdr3_aa: CASSFQGNTDTQYF; cdr3_nt: TGTGCCAGCAGTTTTCAGGGAAACACAGATACGCAGTATTTT; v_call: TRBV27; j_call: TRBJ2-3; clone_size: NA; d_call: NA
cdr3_aa: CASSGLLFTDTQYF; cdr3_nt: TGTGCCAGCAGCGGGCTGCTTTTTACAGATACGCAGTATTTT; v_call: TRBV7-2; j_call: TRBJ2-3; clone_size: once; d_call: NA
cdr3_aa: CASSRDRGQDEQYF; cdr3_nt: TGCGCCAGCAGCCGTGACAGGGGGCAGGACGAGCAGTACTTC; v_call: TRBV5-1; j_call: TRBJ2-7; clone_size: NA; d_call: TRBD1
cdr3_aa: CASSSRGGEQFF; cdr3_nt: TGTGCCAGCAGTTCCAGGGGGGGTGAGCAGTTCTTC; v_call: TRBV7-6; j_call: TRBJ2-1; clone_size: NA; d_call: NA
cdr3_aa: CASSLAAEYPDTQYF; cdr3_nt: TGTGCCAGCAGTTTGGCAGCGGAGTACCCAGATACGCAGTATTTT; v_call: TRBV27; j_call: TRBJ2-3; clone_size: NA; d_call: NA
cdr3_aa: CASSLEAPDTQYF; cdr3_nt: TGTGCCAGCAGCTTAGAGGCCCCAGATACGCAGTATTTT; v_call: TRBV7-2; j_call: TRBJ2-3; clone_size: NA; d_call: NA
cdr3_aa: CASSHPDRGEGGYTF; cdr3_nt: TGCGCCAGCAGCCACCCGGACAGGGGGGAAGGTGGCTACACCTTC; v_call: TRBV4-1; j_call: TRBJ1-2; clone_size: NA; d_call: TRBD1
cdr3_aa: CASSYTSGSYEQYF; cdr3_nt: TGCGCCAGCAGCTATACTAGCGGATCCTACGAGCAGTACTTC; v_call: TRBV5-1; j_call: TRBJ2-7; clone_size: NA; d_call: TRBD2
cdr3_aa: CASSSETGTEAFF; cdr3_nt: TGCGCCAGCAGCTCCGAGACAGGGACTGAAGCTTTCTTT; v_call: TRBV5-1; j_call: TRBJ1-1; clone_size: NA; d_call: TRBD1
cdr3_aa: CASSLDWTVQETQYF; cdr3_nt: TGTGCCAGCAGCTTGGATTGGACAGTGCAAGAGACCCAGTACTTC; v_call: TRBV7-9; j_call: TRBJ2-5; clone_size: NA; d_call: NA
cdr3_aa: CALRVGGLVDNEQFF; cdr3_nt: TGCGCCCTGCGGGTGGGAGGGTTGGTAGACAATGAGCAGTTCTTC; v_call: TRBV10-2; j_call: TRBJ2-1; clone_size: once; d_call: TRBD2
cdr3_aa: CASSYQTHGPPRKETQYF; cdr3_nt: TGTGCCAGCAGCTACCAAACCCACGGACCCCCGAGGAAAGAGACCCAGTACTTC; v_call: TRBV11-1; j_call: TRBJ2-5; clone_size: NA; d_call: NA
cdr3_aa: CASSSLLSTDTQYF; cdr3_nt: TGCGCCAGCAGCTCCCTCCTAAGCACAGATACGCAGTATTTT; v_call: TRBV4-1; j_call: TRBJ2-3; clone_size: NA; d_call: NA
cdr3_aa: CASSFGRATDTQYF; cdr3_nt: TGTGCCAGCAGCTTTGGCAGAGCGACAGATACGCAGTATTTT; v_call: TRBV7-3; j_call: TRBJ2-3; clone_size: few; d_call: NA
cdr3_aa: CSVEADTEAFF; cdr3_nt: TGCAGCGTTGAGGCAGACACTGAAGCTTTCTTT; v_call: TRBV29-1; j_call: TRBJ1-1; clone_size: few; d_call: NA
cdr3_aa: CASTMEGLGDNEQFF; cdr3_nt: TGTGCCAGCACCATGGAGGGACTAGGAGACAATGAGCAGTTCTTC; v_call: TRBV5-4; j_call: TRBJ2-1; clone_size: NA; d_call: TRBD2
cdr3_aa: CASSESRASGTYNEQFF; cdr3_nt: TGCGCCAGCAGTGAGTCGAGGGCTAGCGGGACCTACAATGAGCAGTTCTTC; v_call: TRBV10-2; j_call: TRBJ2-1; clone_size: NA; d_call: TRBD2
cdr3_aa: CASSLVGAPYEQYF; cdr3_nt: TGCGCCAGCAGCTTGGTTGGAGCACCCTACGAGCAGTACTTC; v_call: TRBV5-1; j_call: TRBJ2-7; clone_size: NA; d_call: NA
cdr3_aa: CASSYKSGTYNEQFF; cdr3_nt: TGTGCCAGCAGTTACAAGAGCGGGACCTACAATGAGCAGTTCTTC; v_call: TRBV6-5; j_call: TRBJ2-1; clone_size: NA; d_call: TRBD2